This is a list of T cell receptor beta chains from one sample in a study of T cells in localized non-small cell lung cancer. Profiled with immunoSEQ multiplex PCR; TCRdb holds only in-frame clones, not every one. Of around 91,000 clones detected, approximately 88% appear once; the ten largest clones hold approximately 15%. The sample was peripheral blood, taken before any cancer treatment. The source of these receptors is a man aged 35 to 70 with stage I squamous cell lung carcinoma. Both conserved end residues are part of each CDR3. Each record gives: V gene, D gene, J gene, CDR3 protein, CDR3 DNA. D genes are given only for firm matches.

>TRBV11-2|.|TRBJ2-2
CASTLGGVVTGELFF
TGTGCCAGCACCTTAGGGGGGGTTGTCACCGGGGAGCTGTTTTTT
>TRBV29-1|TRBD1|TRBJ1-1
CSVEGTGGTEAFF
TGCAGCGTTGAAGGTACAGGGGGCACTGAAGCTTTCTTT
>TRBV4-1|.|TRBJ1-6
CASSQDRGGRGPNSPLHF
TGCGCCAGCAGCCAAGACCGCGGGGGCAGAGGGCCTAATTCACCCCTCCACTTT
>TRBV7-3|.|TRBJ2-3
CASSFKGADTQYF
TGTGCCAGCAGCTTTAAGGGGGCAGATACGCAGTATTTT
>TRBV15|.|TRBJ2-3
CATLGGLSTDTQYF
TGTGCCACCTTAGGAGGGCTTTCCACAGATACGCAGTATTTT
>TRBV11-2|.|TRBJ1-2
CASSLMRQPGSGYTF
TGTGCCAGCAGCTTAATGCGACAGCCGGGGAGTGGCTACACCTTC
>TRBV9|.|TRBJ2-3
CASSAGGRDTQYF
TGTGCCAGCAGCGCTGGGGGGCGGGATACGCAGTATTTT
>TRBV5-1|.|TRBJ1-2
CASSLEGRMSAYGYTF
TGCGCCAGCAGCTTGGAGGGACGGATGTCAGCCTATGGCTACACCTTC
>TRBV19|.|TRBJ1-6
CASSIGGIKSPLHF
TGTGCCAGTAGTATCGGGGGTATTAAGTCACCCCTCCACTTT
>TRBV5-1|.|TRBJ2-5
CASSFGVGETQYF
TGCGCCAGCAGCTTTGGAGTTGGGGAGACCCAGTACTTC